This T cell receptor (beta chain) was captured by sequencing in a study of blood T cell repertoires in COVID-19. Background on the study: The analysed material was cDNA or gDNA that came from T cells, B-cell-depleted T cells, or PBMCs.

The V end lost 7 bases, the J end lost 4 bases, and 9 bases lay between the germline ends. CDR1 SEHNR and CDR2 FQNEAQ come from the germline V gene (reference sequence). The CDR3 has 12 residues. TCRdb's copy holds only in-frame clones and misses some; the assay was immunoSEQ multiplex PCR. The sample consists of about 97,000 clones, around nine tenths of them appearing once. What was sequenced was peripheral blood. V usage is TRBV7-9 and J usage is TRBJ2-3; D unclear. The receptor was derived from a human donor in a cohort sampled during active COVID-19. CDR3 loop: CASIPLADTQYF. CDR3 nucleotides: TGTGCCAGCATCCCTTTAGCAGATACGCAGTATTTT.